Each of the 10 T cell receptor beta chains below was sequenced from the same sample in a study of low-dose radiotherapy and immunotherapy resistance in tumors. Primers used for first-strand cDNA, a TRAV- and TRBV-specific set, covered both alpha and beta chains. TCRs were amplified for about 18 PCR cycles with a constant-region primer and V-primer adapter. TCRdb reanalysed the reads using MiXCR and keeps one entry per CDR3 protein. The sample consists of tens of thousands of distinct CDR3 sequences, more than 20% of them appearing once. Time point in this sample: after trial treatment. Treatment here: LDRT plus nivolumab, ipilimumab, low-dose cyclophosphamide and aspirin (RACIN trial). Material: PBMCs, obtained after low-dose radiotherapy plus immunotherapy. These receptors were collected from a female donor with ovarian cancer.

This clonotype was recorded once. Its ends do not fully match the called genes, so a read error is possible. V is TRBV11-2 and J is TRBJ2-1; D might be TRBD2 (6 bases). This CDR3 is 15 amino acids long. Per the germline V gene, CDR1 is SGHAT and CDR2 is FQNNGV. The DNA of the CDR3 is TGTGCCAGCAGCCTGCGGGGAGTCTCCTACGATGAGCAGTTCTTC. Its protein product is CASSLRGVSYDEQFF.

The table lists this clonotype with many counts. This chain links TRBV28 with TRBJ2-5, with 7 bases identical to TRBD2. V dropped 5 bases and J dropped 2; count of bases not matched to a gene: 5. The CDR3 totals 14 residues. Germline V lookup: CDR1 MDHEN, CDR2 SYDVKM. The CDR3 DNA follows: TGTGCCAGCAGTCAGGCTAGCGGACAAGAGACCCAGTACTTC. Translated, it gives CASSQASGQETQYF.

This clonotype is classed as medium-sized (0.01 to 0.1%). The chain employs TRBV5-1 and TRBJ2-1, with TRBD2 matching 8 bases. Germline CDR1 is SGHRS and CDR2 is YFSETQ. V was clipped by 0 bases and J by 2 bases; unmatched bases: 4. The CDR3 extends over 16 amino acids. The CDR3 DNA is TGCGCCAGCAGCTTGGGCCTAGCGGGCCCCTACAATGAGCAGTTCTTC. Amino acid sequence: CASSLGLAGPYNEQFF.

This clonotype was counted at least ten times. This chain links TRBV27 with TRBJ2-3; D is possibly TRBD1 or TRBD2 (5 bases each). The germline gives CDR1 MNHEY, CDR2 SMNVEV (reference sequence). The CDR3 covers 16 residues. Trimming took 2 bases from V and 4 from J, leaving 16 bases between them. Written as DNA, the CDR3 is TGTGCCAGCAGTTTAATCGGGACCGTCGGCCCAGATACGCAGTATTTT. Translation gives CASSLIGTVGPDTQYF.

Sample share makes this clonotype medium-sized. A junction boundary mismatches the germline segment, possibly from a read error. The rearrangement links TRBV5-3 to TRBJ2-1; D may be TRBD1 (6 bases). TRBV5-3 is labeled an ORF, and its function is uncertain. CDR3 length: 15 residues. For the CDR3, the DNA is TGTGCCAGCAGCTTGGCAGGGGCCTCCTACAATGAGCAGTTCTTC. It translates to CASSLAGASYNEQFF.

The CDR3 is CASRGLSNEKLFF. CDR3 bases: TGTGCCAGCAGAGGGCTTTCGAATGAAAAACTGTTTTTT. The rearrangement joins TRBV28 to TRBJ1-4; D not certain. V lost 6 bases and J lost 5, with 10 bases in between. CDR1 is MDHEN and CDR2 is SYDVKM in the germline V gene. The CDR3 length is 13 residues.

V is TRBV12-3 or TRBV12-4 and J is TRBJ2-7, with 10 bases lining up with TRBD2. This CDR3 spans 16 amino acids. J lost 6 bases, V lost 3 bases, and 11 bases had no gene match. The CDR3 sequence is CASSFSSGGALLEQYF. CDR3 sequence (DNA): TGTGCCAGCAGTTTCAGCAGCGGGGGGGCTCTCCTCGAGCAGTACTTC.

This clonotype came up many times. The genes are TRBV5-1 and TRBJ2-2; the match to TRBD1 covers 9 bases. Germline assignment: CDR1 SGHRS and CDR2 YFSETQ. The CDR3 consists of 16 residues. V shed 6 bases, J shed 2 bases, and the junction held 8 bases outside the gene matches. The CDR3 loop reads CASTPTGQGNTGELFF. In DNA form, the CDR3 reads TGCGCCAGCACCCCAACGGGACAGGGAAACACCGGGGAGCTGTTTTTT.

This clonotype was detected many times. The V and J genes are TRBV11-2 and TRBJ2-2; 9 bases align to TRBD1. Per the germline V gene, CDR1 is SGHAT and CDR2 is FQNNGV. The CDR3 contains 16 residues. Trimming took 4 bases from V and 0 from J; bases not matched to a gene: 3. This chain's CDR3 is CASSYRQGANTGELFF. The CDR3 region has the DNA TGTGCCAGCAGCTACCGACAGGGGGCGAACACCGGGGAGCTGTTTTTT.

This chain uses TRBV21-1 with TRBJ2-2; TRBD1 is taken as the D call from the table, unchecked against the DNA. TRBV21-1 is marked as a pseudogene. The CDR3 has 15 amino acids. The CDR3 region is CASRKGRQYTGELFF. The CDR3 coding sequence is TGTGCCAGCAGGAAAGGTCGACAGTACACCGGGGAGCTGTTTTTT.